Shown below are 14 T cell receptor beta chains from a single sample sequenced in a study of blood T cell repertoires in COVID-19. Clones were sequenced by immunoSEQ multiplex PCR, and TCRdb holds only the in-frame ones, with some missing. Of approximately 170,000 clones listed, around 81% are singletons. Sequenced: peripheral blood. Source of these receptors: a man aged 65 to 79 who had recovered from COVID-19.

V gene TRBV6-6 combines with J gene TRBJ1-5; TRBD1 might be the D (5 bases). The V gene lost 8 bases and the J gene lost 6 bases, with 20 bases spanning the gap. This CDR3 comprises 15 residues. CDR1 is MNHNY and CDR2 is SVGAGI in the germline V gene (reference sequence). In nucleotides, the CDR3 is TGTGCCAGCTGCCCCGCGGAGGGGAAAGTTCAGCCCCAGCATTTT. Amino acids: CASCPAEGKVQPQHF.

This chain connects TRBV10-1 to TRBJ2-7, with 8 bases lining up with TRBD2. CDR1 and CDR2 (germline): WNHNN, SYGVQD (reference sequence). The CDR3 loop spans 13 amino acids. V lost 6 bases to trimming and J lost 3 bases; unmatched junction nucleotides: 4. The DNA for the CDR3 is TGCGCCAGCAGCTCGGGACTAGGCTACGAGCAGTACTTC. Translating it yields CASSSGLGYEQYF.

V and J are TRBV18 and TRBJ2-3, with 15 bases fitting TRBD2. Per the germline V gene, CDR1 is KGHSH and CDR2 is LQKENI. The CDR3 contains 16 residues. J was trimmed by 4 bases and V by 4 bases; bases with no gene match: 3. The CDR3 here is CASSRWTSGRADTQYF. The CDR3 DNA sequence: TGTGCCAGCTCACGTTGGACTAGCGGGAGGGCAGATACGCAGTATTTT.

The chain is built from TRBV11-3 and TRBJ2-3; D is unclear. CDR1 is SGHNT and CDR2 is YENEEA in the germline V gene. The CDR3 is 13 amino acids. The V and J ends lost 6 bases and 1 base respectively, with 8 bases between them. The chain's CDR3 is CASSLSGTDTQYF. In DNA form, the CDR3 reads TGTGCCAGCAGTCTCTCGGGCACAGATACGCAGTATTTT.

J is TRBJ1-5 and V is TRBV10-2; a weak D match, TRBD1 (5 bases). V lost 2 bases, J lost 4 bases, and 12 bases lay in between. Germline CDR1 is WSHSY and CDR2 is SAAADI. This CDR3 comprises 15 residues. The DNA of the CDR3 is TGCGCCAGCAGTGAGGGCGGGGGTGGAAATCAGCCCCAGCATTTT. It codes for CASSEGGGGNQPQHF.

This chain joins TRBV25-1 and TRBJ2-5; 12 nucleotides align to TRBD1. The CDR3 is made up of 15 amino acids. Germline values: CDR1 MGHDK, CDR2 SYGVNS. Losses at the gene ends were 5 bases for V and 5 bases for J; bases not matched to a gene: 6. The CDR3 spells CASSPRDRGLETQYF. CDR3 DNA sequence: TGTGCCAGCAGTCCACGGGACAGGGGGCTGGAGACCCAGTACTTC.

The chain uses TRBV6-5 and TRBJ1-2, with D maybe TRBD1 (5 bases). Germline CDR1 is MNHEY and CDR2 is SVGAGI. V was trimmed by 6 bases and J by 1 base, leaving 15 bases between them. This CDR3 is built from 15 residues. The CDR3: CASSPRVDGNYGYTF. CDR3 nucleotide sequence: TGTGCCAGCAGCCCCAGGGTAGACGGTAACTATGGCTACACCTTC.

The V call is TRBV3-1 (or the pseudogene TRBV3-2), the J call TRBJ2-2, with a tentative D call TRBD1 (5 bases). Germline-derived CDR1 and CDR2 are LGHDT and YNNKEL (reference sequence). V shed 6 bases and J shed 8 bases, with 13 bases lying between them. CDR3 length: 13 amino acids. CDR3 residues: CASRQTARGELFF. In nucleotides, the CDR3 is TGTGCCAGCAGGCAGACAGCGCGGGGGGAGCTGTTTTTT.

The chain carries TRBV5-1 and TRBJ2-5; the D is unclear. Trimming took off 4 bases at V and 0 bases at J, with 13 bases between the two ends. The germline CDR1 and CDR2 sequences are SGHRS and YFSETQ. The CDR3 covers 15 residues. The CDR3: CASSPIRGHQETQYF. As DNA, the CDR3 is TGCGCCAGCAGCCCTATTAGAGGCCACCAAGAGACCCAGTACTTC. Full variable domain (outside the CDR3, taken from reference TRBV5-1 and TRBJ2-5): KAGVTQTPRYLIKTRGQQVTLSCSPISGHRSVSWYQQTPGQGLQFLFEYFSETQRNKGNFPGRFSGRQFSNSRSEMNVSTLELGDSALYLCASSPIRGHQETQYFGPGTRLLVL.

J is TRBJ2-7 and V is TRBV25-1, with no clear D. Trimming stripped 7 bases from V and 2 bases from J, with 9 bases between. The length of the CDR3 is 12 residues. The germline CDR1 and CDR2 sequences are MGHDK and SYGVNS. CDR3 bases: TGTGCCAGCAACACCATTACCTACGAGCAGTACTTC. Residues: CASNTITYEQYF.

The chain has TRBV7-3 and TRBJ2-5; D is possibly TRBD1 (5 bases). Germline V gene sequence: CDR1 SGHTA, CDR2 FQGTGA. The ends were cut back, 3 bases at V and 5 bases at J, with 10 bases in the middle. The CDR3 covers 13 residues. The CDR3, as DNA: TGTGCCAGCAGCTTCTCAGGGCGGGAGACCCAGTACTTC. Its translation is CASSFSGRETQYF.

The CDR3 nucleotides read TGTGCCAGCAGTTTATCGACAGGGACGACTGAAGCTTTCTTT. Translating gives CASSLSTGTTEAFF. The chain combines TRBV27 with TRBJ1-1, with 7 bases aligning to TRBD1. This CDR3 region has 14 residues. The germline V gene has CDR1 MNHEY and CDR2 SMNVEV (reference sequence). The V and J ends lost 0 bases and 5 bases, in that order; junction bases with no gene match: 3.

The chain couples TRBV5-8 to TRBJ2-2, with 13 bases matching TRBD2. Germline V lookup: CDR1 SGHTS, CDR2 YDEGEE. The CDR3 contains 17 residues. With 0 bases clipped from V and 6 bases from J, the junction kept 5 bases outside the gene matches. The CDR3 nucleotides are TGTGCCAGCAGCTTGGAACTAGCGGGAGGGCCGTCCGGGGAGCTGTTTTTT. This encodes CASSLELAGGPSGELFF.

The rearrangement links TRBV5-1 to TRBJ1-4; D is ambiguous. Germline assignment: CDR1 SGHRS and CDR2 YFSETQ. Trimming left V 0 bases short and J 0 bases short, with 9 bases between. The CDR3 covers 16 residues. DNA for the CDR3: TGCGCCAGCAGCTTGGCCGGCGGATCAACTAATGAAAAACTGTTTTTT. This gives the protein CASSLAGGSTNEKLFF.